A single sample gave rise to the 21 T cell receptor beta chains below, sequenced in a study of TIL therapy for anti-PD-1-resistant metastatic lung cancer. This was the immunoSEQ v3 assay. The method was immunoSEQ multiplex PCR; TCRdb's version includes in-frame clones alone and lacks a portion of them. The data show some 2,400 clones, with approximately 73% seen just once and about 15% held by the top ten. Time point of the sample: pre-treatment sample, taken before nivolumab and TIL therapy. Tumor tissue came from excised metastases, mostly pleural nodules or supraclavicular lymph nodes. The sequences come from tumor tissue, collected at baseline. The receptors derive from a person between 30 and 79 years old with non-small cell lung cancer. Some clones in this sample may be carry-over from other donors' samples.

This clone qualifies as large. This chain links TRBV4-2 with TRBJ2-7; 7 nucleotides line up with TRBD2. This CDR3 spans 14 amino acids. The V segment lost 8 bases and the J segment 3 bases; nucleotides outside the gene matches: 10. Germline V lookup: CDR1 LGHNA, CDR2 YNFKEQ. The CDR3, as DNA: TGTGCCAGCTCCACGGCGGGGGAAGACTACGAGCAGTACTTC. Protein product: CASSTAGEDYEQYF.

This chain links TRBV7-2 with TRBJ1-2; TRBD1 is a possible D gene (5 bases). This CDR3 contains 16 residues. Germline V gives CDR1 SGHTA, CDR2 FQGNSA. Trimming took 1 base from V and 3 from J, leaving 15 bases between them. CDR3 nucleotide sequence: TGTGCCAGCAGCTTAGATTTCGGGGCAATATACTATGGCTACACCTTC. Translating gives CASSLDFGAIYYGYTF.

This rearrangement joins TRBV7-2 to TRBJ1-2; 7 bases fit TRBD1. This CDR3 has 12 amino acids. V dropped 5 bases and J dropped 8; count of bases not matched to a gene: 5. Per germline, CDR1 SGHTA and CDR2 FQGNSA. The DNA of the CDR3 is TGTGCCAGCAGCCTACAGGGGAGCGGCTACACCTTC. This codes for CASSLQGSGYTF. Filled out from reference TRBV7-2 and TRBJ1-2, the complete variable domain reads GAGVSQSPSNKVTEKGKDVELRCDPISGHTALYWYRQSLGQGLEFLIYFQGNSAPDKSGLPSDRFSAERTGGSVSTLTIQRTQQEDSAVYLCASSLQGSGYTFGSGTRLTVV.

This chain uses TRBV7-3 with TRBJ2-2; TRBD2 matches at 13 bases. The CDR3 has 16 residues. Germline V CDR1 and CDR2: SGHTA, FQGTGA. V trimming: 5 bases; J trimming: 6 bases; junction bases outside the gene matches: 6. As DNA, the CDR3 is TGTGCCAGCAGCCCCCGACTAGCGGGAGGTGCCGGGGAGCTGTTTTTT. Translated, it gives CASSPRLAGGAGELFF.

This clone was counted a single time. One end of the junction varies from germline; a read error may be responsible. The chain has TRBV7-9 and TRBJ2-7; a possible D gene is TRBD1 (7 bases). From germline, CDR1 is SEHNR and CDR2 FQNEAQ (reference sequence). The CDR3 extends over 14 amino acids. The CDR3 nucleotides are TGTGCCAGCAGCTTAGAAGCCACCCCCAGGGGGGAAGACTTC. Translated: CASSLEATPRGEDF.

The rearrangement joins TRBV9 to TRBJ1-5; 7 bases line up with TRBD1. The CDR3 covers 15 residues. J gave up 4 bases and V 3 bases, and 7 bases lay outside the gene matches. Germline V gene lookup returns CDR1 SGDLS and CDR2 YYNGEE. The CDR3 region is CASSGRDRPNQPQHF. DNA for the CDR3: TGTGCCAGCAGCGGTAGGGACAGACCGAATCAGCCCCAGCATTTT.

V usage is TRBV11-2 and J usage is TRBJ2-1; 7 bases are a match to TRBD2. The CDR3 runs 18 residues. Germline CDR1 and CDR2: SGHAT and FQNNGV. V gave up 0 bases and J gave up 7 bases; unmatched junction bases: 15. For the CDR3, the DNA is TGTGCCAGCAGCTTAGAGTTAGGACTAGGTTCCCCTAAAAATGAGCAGTTCTTC. The encoded protein is CASSLELGLGSPKNEQFF.

The chain combines TRBV6-5 with TRBJ2-5, with a weak D call TRBD2 (6 bases). Germline-derived CDR1 and CDR2 are MNHEY and SVGAGI. The ends were cut back, 4 bases at V and 5 bases at J, with 14 bases in the middle. This CDR3 spans 14 amino acids. CDR3 region: CASSSNLASETQYF. CDR3 nucleotides: TGTGCCAGCAGTTCGAATCTAGCGTCGGAGACCCAGTACTTC.

The CDR3 protein is CASSGVGGLNQPQHF. In DNA form, the CDR3 reads TGTGCCAGCAGTGGAGTTGGGGGGCTCAATCAGCCCCAGCATTTT. The chain uses TRBV2 and TRBJ1-5; TRBD1 is a possible D gene (6 bases). CDR3 length equals 15 residues. V shed 4 bases and J shed 3 bases, with 13 bases lying between them. CDR1 is SNHLY and CDR2 is FYNNEI in the germline V gene.

There are a few counts of this clone. The chain links TRBV7-2 to TRBJ1-5, with no clear D. V was pared by 4 bases and J by 6 bases, with 7 bases between. In germline, CDR1 is SGHTA, CDR2 FQGNSA. This CDR3 region has 12 residues. The CDR3 DNA is TGTGCCAGCAGCTATGGCGGTCAGCCCCAGCATTTT. It yields the protein CASSYGGQPQHF.

The chain has TRBV5-8 and TRBJ2-7; 15 positions agree with TRBD2. The germline CDR1 and CDR2 sequences are SGHTS and YDEGEE. V trimming: 4 bases; J trimming: 4 bases; junction bases outside the gene matches: 3. CDR3 length equals 15 residues. CDR3 loop: CASSPGLAGGYEQYF. In nucleotides, the CDR3 is TGTGCCAGCAGCCCGGGACTAGCGGGAGGTTACGAGCAGTACTTC.

The CDR3 loop reads CASSDTANTGELFF. CDR3 sequence (DNA): TGTGCCAGCAGCGACACAGCGAACACCGGGGAGCTGTTTTTT. This chain links TRBV7-2 with TRBJ2-2, with D unclear. The germline V gene has CDR1 SGHTA and CDR2 FQGNSA. V lost 5 bases to trimming and J lost 0 bases, with 7 bases between them. The CDR3 is made up of 14 amino acids.

This sequence joins TRBV30 and TRBJ1-2; D might be TRBD1 (6 bases). From germline, CDR1 is GTSNPN and CDR2 SVGIG (reference sequence). With 4 bases removed from V and 5 bases from J, the gap between germline ends came to 20 bases. The CDR3 loop spans 15 amino acids. The CDR3 spells CAWILPGQVGYGYTF. The DNA of the CDR3 is TGTGCCTGGATATTGCCGGGACAAGTGGGGTATGGCTACACCTTC.

The chain has TRBV6-5 and TRBJ1-1; D is unclear. The V end lost 0 bases, the J end lost 1 base, and 6 bases lay between the germline ends. Per the germline V gene, CDR1 is MNHEY and CDR2 is SVGAGI. There are 14 residues in the CDR3. CDR3 in DNA: TGTGCCAGCAGTTACTCGAATCAGAACACTGAAGCTTTCTTT. Amino acid sequence: CASSYSNQNTEAFF.

The chain carries TRBV29-1 and TRBJ1-1; a weak D match, TRBD1 (6 bases). CDR1 is SQVTM, CDR2 ANQGSEA, per germline. With 7 bases removed from V and 2 bases from J, the gap between germline ends came to 11 bases. The CDR3 covers 12 residues. The CDR3: CSAGGSNTEAFF. The CDR3 DNA reads TGCAGCGCCGGGGGCAGCAACACTGAAGCTTTCTTT.

This clone was recorded once. This sample includes further DNA sequences coding for the same CDR3. This chain connects TRBV9 to TRBJ2-3; D is possibly TRBD1 or TRBD2 (5 bases each). The V and J ends lost 0 bases and 3 bases respectively, with 14 bases between them. Germline V gives CDR1 SGDLS, CDR2 YYNGEE. This CDR3 region has 16 residues. CDR3 protein: CASSVGGSPGTDTQYF. CDR3 nucleotide sequence: TGTGCCAGCAGCGTAGGGGGGTCCCCGGGGACAGATACGCAGTATTTT.

The genes are TRBV5-5 and TRBJ1-2, with D possibly matching TRBD1 (5 bases). V gave up 0 bases and J gave up 5 bases, with 17 bases separating them. Germline values: CDR1 SGHKS, CDR2 YYEKEE (reference sequence). This CDR3 is built from 16 residues. The chain's CDR3 is CASSLAGAPPGYGYTF. The CDR3 DNA reads TGTGCCAGCAGCTTGGCCGGGGCTCCTCCTGGTTATGGCTACACCTTC.

V gene TRBV29-1 combines with J gene TRBJ2-3; 8 nucleotides align to TRBD1. There are 15 residues in the CDR3. The V gene's germline CDR1 is SQVTM and CDR2 ANQGSEA. V was pared by 6 bases and J by 8 bases, with 16 bases of the junction left unmatched. CDR3 in amino acids: CSVGEQQGASGTQYF. CDR3 sequence (DNA): TGCAGCGTGGGGGAGCAGCAGGGGGCGTCGGGTACGCAGTATTTT.

V gene TRBV7-2 combines with J gene TRBJ2-1; D uncertain. The CDR3 is 12 residues long. Germline CDR1 is SGHTA and CDR2 is FQGNSA. V gave up 4 bases and J gave up 10 bases, with 11 bases separating them. The CDR3 region is CASSSPPGEQFF. CDR3 DNA: TGTGCCAGCAGCTCCCCCCCGGGCGAGCAGTTCTTC. Full variable domain (rest looked up from reference TRBV7-2 and TRBJ2-1): GAGVSQSPSNKVTEKGKDVELRCDPISGHTALYWYRQSLGQGLEFLIYFQGNSAPDKSGLPSDRFSAERTGGSVSTLTIQRTQQEDSAVYLCASSSPPGEQFFGPGTRLTVL.

The V call is TRBV30, the J call TRBJ2-2; 7 bases line up with TRBD2. Germline V gene lookup returns CDR1 GTSNPN and CDR2 SVGIG (reference sequence). The CDR3 runs to 15 residues. J was trimmed by 4 bases and V by 0 bases; bases with no gene match: 5. The CDR3 sequence: CAWSVAGWGTGELFF. The CDR3 DNA sequence: TGTGCCTGGAGTGTAGCGGGGTGGGGCACCGGGGAGCTGTTTTTT.

V gene TRBV6-1 combines with J gene TRBJ1-2; D not resolved. The CDR3 spans 12 residues. The V and J ends lost 5 bases and 2 bases respectively, with 6 bases between them. CDR1 is MNHNS, CDR2 SASEGT, per germline. As DNA, the CDR3 is TGTGCCAGCAGTCGCCAGAACTATGGCTACACCTTC. Amino acid sequence: CASSRQNYGYTF.